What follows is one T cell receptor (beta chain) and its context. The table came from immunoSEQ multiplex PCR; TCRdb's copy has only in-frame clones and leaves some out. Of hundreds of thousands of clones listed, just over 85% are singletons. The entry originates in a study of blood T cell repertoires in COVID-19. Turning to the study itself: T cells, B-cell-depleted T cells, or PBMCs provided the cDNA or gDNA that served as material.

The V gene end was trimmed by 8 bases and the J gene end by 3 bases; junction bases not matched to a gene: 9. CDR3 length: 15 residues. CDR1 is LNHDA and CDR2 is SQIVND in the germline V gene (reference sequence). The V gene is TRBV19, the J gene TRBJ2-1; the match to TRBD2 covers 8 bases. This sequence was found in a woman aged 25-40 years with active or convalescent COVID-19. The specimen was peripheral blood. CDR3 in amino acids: CASAAGTRNYNEQFF. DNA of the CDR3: TGTGCCAGTGCCGCCGGGACTAGAAACTACAATGAGCAGTTCTTC. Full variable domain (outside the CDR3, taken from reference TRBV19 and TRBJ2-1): DGGITQSPKYLFRKEGQNVTLSCEQNLNHDAMYWYRQDPGQGLRLIYYSQIVNDFQKGDIAEGYSVSREKKESFPLTVTSAQKNPTAFYLCASAAGTRNYNEQFFGPGTRLTVL.